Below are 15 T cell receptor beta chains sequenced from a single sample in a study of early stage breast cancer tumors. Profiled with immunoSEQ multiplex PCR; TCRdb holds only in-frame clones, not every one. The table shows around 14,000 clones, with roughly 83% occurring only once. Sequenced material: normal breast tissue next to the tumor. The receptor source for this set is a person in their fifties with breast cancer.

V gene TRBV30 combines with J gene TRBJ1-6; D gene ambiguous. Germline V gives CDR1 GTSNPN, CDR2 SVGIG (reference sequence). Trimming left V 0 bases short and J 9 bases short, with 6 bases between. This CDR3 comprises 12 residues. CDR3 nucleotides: TGTGCCTGGAGTGTGTTCAGTTCACCCCTCCACTTT. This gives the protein CAWSVFSSPLHF. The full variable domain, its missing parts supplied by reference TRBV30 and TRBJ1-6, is SQTIHQWPATLVQPVGSPLSLECTVEGTSNPNLYWYRQAAGRGLQLLFYSVGIGQISSEVPQNLSASRPQDRQFILSSKKLLLSDSGFYLCAWSVFSSPLHFGNGTRLTVT.

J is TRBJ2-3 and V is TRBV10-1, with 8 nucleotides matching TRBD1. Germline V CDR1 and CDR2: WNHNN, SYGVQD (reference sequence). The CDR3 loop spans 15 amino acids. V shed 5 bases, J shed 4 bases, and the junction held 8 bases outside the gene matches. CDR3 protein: CASSKDRGRSDTQYF. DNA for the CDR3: TGCGCCAGCAGTAAAGACAGGGGTCGGTCAGATACGCAGTATTTT.

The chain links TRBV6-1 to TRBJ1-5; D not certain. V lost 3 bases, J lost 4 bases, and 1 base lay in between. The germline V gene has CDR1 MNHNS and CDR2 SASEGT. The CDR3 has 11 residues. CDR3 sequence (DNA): TGTGCCAGCAGTGAGAATCAGCCCCAGCATTTT. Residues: CASSENQPQHF.

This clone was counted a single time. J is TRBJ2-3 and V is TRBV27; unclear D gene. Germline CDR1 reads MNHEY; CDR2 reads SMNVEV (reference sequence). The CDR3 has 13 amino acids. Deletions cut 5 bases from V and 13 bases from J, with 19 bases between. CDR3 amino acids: CASSLRGRGRKYF. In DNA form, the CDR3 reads TGTGCCAGCAGTCTTCGAGGTCGCGGTAGAAAGTATTTT.

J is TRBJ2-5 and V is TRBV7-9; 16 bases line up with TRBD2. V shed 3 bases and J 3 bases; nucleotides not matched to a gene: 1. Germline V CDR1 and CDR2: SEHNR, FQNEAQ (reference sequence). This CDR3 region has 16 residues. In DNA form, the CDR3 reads TGTGCCAGCAGCTTGGGACTAGCGGGGGGGGAAGAGACCCAGTACTTC. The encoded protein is CASSLGLAGGEETQYF.

CDR3 in amino acids: CASSQTGTGGGRWQYF. CDR3 coding DNA: TGTGCCAGCTCACAAACCGGGACAGGGGGCGGCCGGTGGCAGTACTTC. The V call is TRBV18, the J call TRBJ2-7; 12 nucleotides align to TRBD1. From germline, CDR1 is KGHSH and CDR2 LQKENI. V was clipped by 4 bases and J by 9 bases; unmatched bases: 13. The CDR3 consists of 16 residues.

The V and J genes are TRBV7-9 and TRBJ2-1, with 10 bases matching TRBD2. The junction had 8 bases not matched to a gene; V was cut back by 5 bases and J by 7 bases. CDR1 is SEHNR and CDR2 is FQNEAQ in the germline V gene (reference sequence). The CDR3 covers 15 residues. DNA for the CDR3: TGTGCCAGCAGCCGAAAGCGGGGGGGCCTTAATGAGCAGTTCTTC. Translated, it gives CASSRKRGGLNEQFF. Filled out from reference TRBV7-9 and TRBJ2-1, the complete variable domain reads DTGVSQNPRHKITKRGQNVTFRCDPISEHNRLYWYRQTLGQGPEFLTYFQNEAQLEKSRLLSDRFSAERPKGSFSTLEIQRTEQGDSAMYLCASSRKRGGLNEQFFGPGTRLTVL.

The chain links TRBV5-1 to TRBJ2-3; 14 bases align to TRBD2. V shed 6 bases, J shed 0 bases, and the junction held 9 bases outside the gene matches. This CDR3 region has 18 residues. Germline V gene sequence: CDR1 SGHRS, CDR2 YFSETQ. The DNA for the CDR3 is TGCGCCAGCACCCGGACTAGCGGGGGGCCCTTGAGCACAGATACGCAGTATTTT. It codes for CASTRTSGGPLSTDTQYF.

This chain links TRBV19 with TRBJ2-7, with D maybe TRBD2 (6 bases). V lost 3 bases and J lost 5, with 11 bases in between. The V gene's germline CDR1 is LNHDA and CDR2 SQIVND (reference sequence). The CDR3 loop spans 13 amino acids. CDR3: CASSMFLADEQYF. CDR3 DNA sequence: TGTGCCAGTAGTATGTTTTTAGCGGACGAGCAGTACTTC. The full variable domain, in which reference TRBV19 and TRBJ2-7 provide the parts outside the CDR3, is DGGITQSPKYLFRKEGQNVTLSCEQNLNHDAMYWYRQDPGQGLRLIYYSQIVNDFQKGDIAEGYSVSREKKESFPLTVTSAQKNPTAFYLCASSMFLADEQYFGPGTRLTVT.

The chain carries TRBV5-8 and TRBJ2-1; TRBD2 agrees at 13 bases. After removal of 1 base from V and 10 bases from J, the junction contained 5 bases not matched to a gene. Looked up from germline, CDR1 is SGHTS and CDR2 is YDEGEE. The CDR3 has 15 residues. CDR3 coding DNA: TGTGCCAGCAGCTTGACTAGCGGGGGGGCAGGGGAGCAGTTCTTC. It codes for CASSLTSGGAGEQFF.

CDR3 bases: TGTGCCAGCTCACTGTCCCTGACTAGCGGGGGATCGGGAGAGACCCAGTACTTC. This translates into CASSLSLTSGGSGETQYF. The chain combines TRBV18 with TRBJ2-5; 12 nucleotides align to TRBD2. V lost 4 bases, J lost 4 bases, and 13 bases stayed unmatched. The germline gives CDR1 KGHSH, CDR2 LQKENI. The CDR3 loop spans 18 amino acids.

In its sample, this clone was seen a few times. The CDR3 nucleotides read TGTGCCAGCAGCTTAGATCATGTCATGGGGGATACGCAGTATTTT. It specifies CASSLDHVMGDTQYF. This rearrangement joins TRBV11-2 to TRBJ2-3; D unresolved. Germline lookup yields CDR1 SGHAT and CDR2 FQNNGV. V lost 0 bases and J lost 6, with 13 bases in between. The CDR3 loop spans 15 amino acids.

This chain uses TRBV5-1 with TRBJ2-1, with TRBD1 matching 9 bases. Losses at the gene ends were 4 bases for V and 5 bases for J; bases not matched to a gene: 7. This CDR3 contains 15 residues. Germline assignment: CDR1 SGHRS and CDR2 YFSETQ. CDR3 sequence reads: CASSLGQGVDNEQFF. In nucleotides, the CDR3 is TGCGCCAGCAGCCTGGGACAGGGTGTGGACAATGAGCAGTTCTTC.

CDR3 sequence reads: CASSLSSGRSEQYF. CDR3 nucleotides: TGTGCCAGCAGTTTAAGTAGCGGGAGGTCCGAGCAGTACTTC. J is TRBJ2-7 and V is TRBV27; TRBD2 matches 10 bases. This CDR3 is built from 14 residues. V lost 2 bases and J lost 6; bases outside the gene matches: 4. Germline V gene lookup returns CDR1 MNHEY and CDR2 SMNVEV (reference sequence).

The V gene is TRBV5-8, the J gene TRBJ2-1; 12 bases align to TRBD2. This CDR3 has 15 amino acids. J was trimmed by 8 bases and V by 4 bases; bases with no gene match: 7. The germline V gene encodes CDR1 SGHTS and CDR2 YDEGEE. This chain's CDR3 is CASSLGLAGRDEQFF. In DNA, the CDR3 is TGTGCCAGCAGCCTTGGACTAGCGGGAAGAGATGAGCAGTTCTTC. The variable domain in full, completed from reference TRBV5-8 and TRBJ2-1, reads EAGVTQSPTHLIKTRGQQATLRCSPISGHTSVYWYQQALGLGLQFLLWYDEGEERNRGNFPPRFSGRQFPNYSSELNVNALELEDSALYLCASSLGLAGRDEQFFGPGTRLTVL.